The present TCR beta chain was sequenced within a study of cytomegalovirus exposure and HLA in healthy donors. In the study overall: Of all 400 or so donors who were genotyped, 75% to 90% belonged to the Caucasian-associated ancestry cluster.

Study-level points and caveats: Previous analysis showed most TCR beta V segments were productive about 87% or about 30% of the time. The availability of immune exposure information extended only to CMV serostatus.

This clone was seen only once. The antigen is undetermined. Germline CDR1 is SQVTM and CDR2 is ANQGSEA. Trimming shortened V by 4 bases and J by 2 bases, and 6 bases separated the two germline ends. The CDR3 loop spans 11 amino acids. The PCR contained 60 Vbeta and 13 Jbeta primers. The assay was immunoSEQ multiplex PCR, and TCRdb's table has in-frame clones only and misses some. The repertoire consists of about 150,000 clones, with 75% to 85% occurring once and the leading ten covering approximately 8%. The specimen sequenced was PBMCs. The chain links TRBV29-1 to TRBJ2-7, with a possible D match to TRBD1 (5 bases). This clonotype was sampled from a man aged 25-40 years in good health and CMV-seropositive. This CDR3 reads CSVGQTYEQYF. The CDR3 bases are TGCAGCGTTGGACAGACCTACGAGCAGTACTTC.